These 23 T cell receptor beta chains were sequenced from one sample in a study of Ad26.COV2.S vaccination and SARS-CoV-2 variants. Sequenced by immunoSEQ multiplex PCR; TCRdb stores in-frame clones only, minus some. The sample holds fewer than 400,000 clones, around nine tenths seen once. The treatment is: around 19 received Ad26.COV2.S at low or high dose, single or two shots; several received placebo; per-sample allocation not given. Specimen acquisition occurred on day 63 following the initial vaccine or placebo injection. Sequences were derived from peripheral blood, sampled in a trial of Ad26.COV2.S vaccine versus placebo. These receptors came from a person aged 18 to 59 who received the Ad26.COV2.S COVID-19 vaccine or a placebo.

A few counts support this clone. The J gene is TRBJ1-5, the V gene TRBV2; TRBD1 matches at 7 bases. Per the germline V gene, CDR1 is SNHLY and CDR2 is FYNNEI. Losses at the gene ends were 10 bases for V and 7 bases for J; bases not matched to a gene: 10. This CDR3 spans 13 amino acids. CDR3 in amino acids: CATGGGPDQPQHF. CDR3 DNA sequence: TGTGCCACAGGGGGGGGCCCAGACCAGCCCCAGCATTTT.

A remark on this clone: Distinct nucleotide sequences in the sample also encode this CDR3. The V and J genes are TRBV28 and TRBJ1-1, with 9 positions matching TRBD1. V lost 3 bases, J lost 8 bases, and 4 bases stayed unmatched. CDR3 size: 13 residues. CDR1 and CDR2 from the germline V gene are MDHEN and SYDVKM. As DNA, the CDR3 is TGTGCCAGCAGTTTGTTGGGACAGGGCGAAGCTTTCTTT. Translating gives CASSLLGQGEAFF.

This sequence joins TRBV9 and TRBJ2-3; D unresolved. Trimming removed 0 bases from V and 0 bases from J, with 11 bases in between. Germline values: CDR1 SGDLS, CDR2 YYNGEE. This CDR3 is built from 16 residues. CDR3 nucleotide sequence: TGTGCCAGCAGCGTAGAAGCGAGGACGAGCACAGATACGCAGTATTTT. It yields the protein CASSVEARTSTDTQYF.

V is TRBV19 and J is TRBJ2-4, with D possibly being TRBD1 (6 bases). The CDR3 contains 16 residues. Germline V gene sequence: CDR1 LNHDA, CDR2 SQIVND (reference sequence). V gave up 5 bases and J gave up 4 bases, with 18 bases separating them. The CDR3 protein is CASSVTGVGPKNIQYF. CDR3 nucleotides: TGTGCCAGTAGTGTGACAGGTGTGGGCCCAAAAAACATTCAGTACTTC.

CDR3 sequence (DNA): TGTGCCAGCAGTTACCTAGGGCCCCCGCGGGTTGACGGGGAGCTGTTTTTT. This codes for CASSYLGPPRVDGELFF. This chain connects TRBV27 to TRBJ2-2; TRBD2 might be the D (5 bases). Germline CDR1 MNHEY, CDR2 SMNVEV (reference sequence). This CDR3 region has 17 residues. The V and J ends lost 4 bases and 7 bases respectively, with 22 bases between them.

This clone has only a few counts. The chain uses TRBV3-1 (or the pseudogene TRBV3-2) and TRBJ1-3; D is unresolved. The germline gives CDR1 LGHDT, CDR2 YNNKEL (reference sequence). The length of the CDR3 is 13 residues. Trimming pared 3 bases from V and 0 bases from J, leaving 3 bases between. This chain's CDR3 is CASSQSSGNTIYF. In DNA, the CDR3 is TGTGCCAGCAGCCAGAGCTCTGGAAACACCATATATTTT.

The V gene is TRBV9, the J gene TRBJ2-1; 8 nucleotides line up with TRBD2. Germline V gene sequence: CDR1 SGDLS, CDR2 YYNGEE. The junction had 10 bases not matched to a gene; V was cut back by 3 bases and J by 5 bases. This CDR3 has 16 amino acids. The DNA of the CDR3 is TGTGCCAGCAGCGAAGCGGGAGATCCCAATAACAATGAGCAGTTCTTC. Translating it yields CASSEAGDPNNNEQFF.

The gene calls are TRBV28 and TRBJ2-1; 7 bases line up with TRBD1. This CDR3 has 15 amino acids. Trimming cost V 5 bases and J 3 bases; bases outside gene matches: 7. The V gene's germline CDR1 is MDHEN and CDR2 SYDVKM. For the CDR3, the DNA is TGTGCCAGCAGTATGACAGGGATTCTCTACAATGAGCAGTTCTTC. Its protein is CASSMTGILYNEQFF.

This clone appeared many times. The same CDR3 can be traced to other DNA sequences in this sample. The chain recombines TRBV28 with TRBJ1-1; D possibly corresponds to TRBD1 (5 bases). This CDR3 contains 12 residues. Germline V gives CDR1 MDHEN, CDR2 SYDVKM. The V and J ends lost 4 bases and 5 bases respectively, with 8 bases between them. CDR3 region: CASSSRGTEAFF. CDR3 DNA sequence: TGTGCCAGCAGTTCCCGGGGGACTGAAGCTTTCTTT.

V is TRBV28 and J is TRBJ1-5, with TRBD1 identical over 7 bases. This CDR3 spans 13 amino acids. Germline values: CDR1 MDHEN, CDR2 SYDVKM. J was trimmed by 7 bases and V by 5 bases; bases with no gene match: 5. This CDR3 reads CASSMTGIQPQHF. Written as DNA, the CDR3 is TGTGCCAGCAGTATGACAGGGATCCAGCCCCAGCATTTT.

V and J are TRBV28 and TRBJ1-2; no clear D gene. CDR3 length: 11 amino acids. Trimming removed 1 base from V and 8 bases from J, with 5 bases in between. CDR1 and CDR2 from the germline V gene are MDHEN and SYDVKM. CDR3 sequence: CASSLLSGYTF. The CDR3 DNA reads TGTGCCAGCAGTTTATTGTCCGGCTACACCTTC.

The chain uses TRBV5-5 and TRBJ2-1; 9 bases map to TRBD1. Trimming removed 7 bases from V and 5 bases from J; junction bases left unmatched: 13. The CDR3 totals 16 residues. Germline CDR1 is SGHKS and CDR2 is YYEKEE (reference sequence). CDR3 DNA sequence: TGTGCCAGCTTCTTTGGGTGGACAGGGGCAAACAATGAGCAGTTCTTC. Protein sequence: CASFFGWTGANNEQFF.

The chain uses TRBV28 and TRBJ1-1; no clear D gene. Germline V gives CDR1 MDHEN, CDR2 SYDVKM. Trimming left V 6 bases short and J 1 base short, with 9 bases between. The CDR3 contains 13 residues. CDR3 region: CASRWRENTEAFF. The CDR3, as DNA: TGTGCCAGCAGGTGGAGAGAGAACACTGAAGCTTTCTTT.

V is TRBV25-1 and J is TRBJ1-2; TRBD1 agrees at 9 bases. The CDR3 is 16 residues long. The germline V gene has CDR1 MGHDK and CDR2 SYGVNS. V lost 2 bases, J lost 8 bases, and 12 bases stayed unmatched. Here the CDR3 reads CASSELHPGQGRGYTF. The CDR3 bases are TGTGCCAGCAGTGAACTCCATCCCGGACAGGGGCGAGGCTACACCTTC.

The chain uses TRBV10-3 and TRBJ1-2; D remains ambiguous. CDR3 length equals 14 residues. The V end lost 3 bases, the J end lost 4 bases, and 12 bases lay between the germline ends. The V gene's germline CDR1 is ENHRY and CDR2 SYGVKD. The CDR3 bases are TGTGCCATCAGTGACCAGATGTCGGGCTATGGCTACACCTTC. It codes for CAISDQMSGYGYTF.

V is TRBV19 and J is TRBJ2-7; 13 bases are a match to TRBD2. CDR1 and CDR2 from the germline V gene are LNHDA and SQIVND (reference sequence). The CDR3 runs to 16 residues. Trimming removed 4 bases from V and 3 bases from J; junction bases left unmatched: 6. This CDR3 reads CASSTTGLAGVYEQYF. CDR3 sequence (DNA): TGTGCCAGTAGTACCACCGGACTAGCGGGAGTCTACGAGCAGTACTTC. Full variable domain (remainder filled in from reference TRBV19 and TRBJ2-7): DGGITQSPKYLFRKEGQNVTLSCEQNLNHDAMYWYRQDPGQGLRLIYYSQIVNDFQKGDIAEGYSVSREKKESFPLTVTSAQKNPTAFYLCASSTTGLAGVYEQYFGPGTRLTVT.

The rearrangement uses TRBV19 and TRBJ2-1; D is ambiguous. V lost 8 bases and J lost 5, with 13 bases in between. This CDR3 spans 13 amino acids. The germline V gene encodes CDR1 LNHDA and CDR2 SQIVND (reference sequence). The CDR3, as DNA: TGTGCCAGTGGCGTTTCACGAAACAATGAGCAGTTCTTC. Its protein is CASGVSRNNEQFF.

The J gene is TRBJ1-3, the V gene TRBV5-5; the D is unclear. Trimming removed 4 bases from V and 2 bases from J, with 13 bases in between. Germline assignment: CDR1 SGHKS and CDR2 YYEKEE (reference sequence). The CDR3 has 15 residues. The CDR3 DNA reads TGTGCCAGCAGCCTCCAGGAAATTCCTGGAAACACCATATATTTT. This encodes CASSLQEIPGNTIYF. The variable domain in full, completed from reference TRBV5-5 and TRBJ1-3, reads DAGVTQSPTHLIKTRGQQVTLRCSPISGHKSVSWYQQVLGQGPQFIFQYYEKEERGRGNFPDRFSARQFPNYSSELNVNALLLGDSALYLCASSLQEIPGNTIYFGEGSWLTVV.

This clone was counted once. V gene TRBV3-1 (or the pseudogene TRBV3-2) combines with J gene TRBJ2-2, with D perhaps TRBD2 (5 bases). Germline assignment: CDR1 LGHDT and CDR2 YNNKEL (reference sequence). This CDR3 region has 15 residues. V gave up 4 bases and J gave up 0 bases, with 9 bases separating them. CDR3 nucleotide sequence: TGTGCCAGCAGCCCGAGCGGAGCGAACACCGGGGAGCTGTTTTTT. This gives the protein CASSPSGANTGELFF.

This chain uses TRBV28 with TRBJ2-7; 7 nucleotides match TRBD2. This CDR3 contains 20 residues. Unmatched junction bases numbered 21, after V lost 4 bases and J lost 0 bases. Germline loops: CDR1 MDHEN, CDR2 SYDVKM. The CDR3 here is CASSSPGRQEGLSGSYEQYF. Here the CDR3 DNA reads TGTGCCAGCAGTTCCCCGGGACGGCAGGAGGGACTATCGGGCTCCTACGAGCAGTACTTC.

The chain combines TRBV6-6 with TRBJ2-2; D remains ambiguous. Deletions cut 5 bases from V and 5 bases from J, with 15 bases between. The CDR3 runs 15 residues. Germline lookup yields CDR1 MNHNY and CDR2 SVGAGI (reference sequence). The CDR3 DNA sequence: TGTGCCAGCAGTAGCCTGGACCCTCTTACCGGGGAGCTGTTTTTT. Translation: CASSSLDPLTGELFF.

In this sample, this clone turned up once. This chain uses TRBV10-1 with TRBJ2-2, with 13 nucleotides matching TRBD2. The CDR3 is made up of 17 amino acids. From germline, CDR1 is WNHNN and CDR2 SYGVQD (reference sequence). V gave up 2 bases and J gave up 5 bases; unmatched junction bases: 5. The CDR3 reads CASSEVGLAGWTGELFF. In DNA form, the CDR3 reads TGCGCCAGCAGTGAGGTGGGACTAGCGGGATGGACCGGGGAGCTGTTTTTT.

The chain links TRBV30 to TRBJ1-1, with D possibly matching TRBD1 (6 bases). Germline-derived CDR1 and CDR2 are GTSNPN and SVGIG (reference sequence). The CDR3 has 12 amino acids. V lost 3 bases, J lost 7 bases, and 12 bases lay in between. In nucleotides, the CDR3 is TGTGCCTGGAGATCCTGGACAGTTGAAGCTTTCTTT. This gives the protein CAWRSWTVEAFF.